Each of the 6 T cell receptor beta chains below was sequenced from the same sample in a study of OX40 agonist ivuxolimab in advanced cancers. Sequencing used immunoSEQ multiplex PCR; TCRdb keeps in-frame clones, though not all of them. The sample has approximately 45,000 clones, 90% to 95% seen once. This sample comprised CD4+ or CD8+ T cells sorted from blood, obtained in a trial of the OX40 agonist ivuxolimab. Receptors originate from an adult with an advanced solid tumor such as melanoma, head and neck, liver or kidney cancer.

The V gene is TRBV27, the J gene TRBJ2-1; 11 nucleotides line up with TRBD2. The V gene's germline CDR1 is MNHEY and CDR2 SMNVEV (reference sequence). CDR3 length: 15 residues. The trim removed 7 bases at V and 8 bases at J, leaving 10 bases unmatched. The CDR3 DNA is TGTGCCAGCACCCTAGGGACTAGCGGCGGGGATGAGCAGTTCTTC. Its translation is CASTLGTSGGDEQFF.

The sample holds one count of this clone. The rearrangement uses TRBV11-2 and TRBJ2-3; tentatively, D is TRBD1 (5 bases). Between the trimmed V and J ends, which lost 3 bases and 2 bases, there was a span of 12 bases. Germline CDR1 reads SGHAT; CDR2 reads FQNNGV. CDR3 length: 15 amino acids. The CDR3 region is CASSFKDITTDTQYF. For the CDR3, the DNA is TGTGCCAGCAGCTTTAAGGACATTACCACAGATACGCAGTATTTT.

V is TRBV5-4 and J is TRBJ1-2, with unresolved D. The germline V gene has CDR1 SGHNT and CDR2 YYREEE (reference sequence). This CDR3 contains 14 residues. Trimming cost V 0 bases and J 2 bases, with 8 bases left between them. This CDR3 is CASSLATVNYGYTF. The CDR3, as DNA: TGTGCCAGCAGCTTGGCCACGGTGAACTATGGCTACACCTTC.

The gene calls are TRBV6-6 and TRBJ1-2; no clear D. The CDR3 contains 16 residues. Germline V gives CDR1 MNHNY, CDR2 SVGAGI (reference sequence). The V end lost 8 bases, the J end lost 2 bases, and 21 bases lay between the germline ends. CDR3 region: CASDDILDPRNYGYTF. DNA for the CDR3: TGTGCCAGCGATGATATCTTAGACCCTAGAAACTATGGCTACACCTTC.

The rearrangement joins TRBV7-8 to TRBJ1-5; 7 nucleotides match TRBD1. The CDR3 length is 16 residues. The ends lost 3 bases at V and 0 bases at J; junction bases unmatched: 5. Per the germline V gene, CDR1 is SGHVS and CDR2 is FQNEAQ. The CDR3, as DNA: TGTGCCAGCAGCTTCCTAACAGGGGATAGCAATCAGCCCCAGCATTTT. Translating it yields CASSFLTGDSNQPQHF.

The chain joins TRBV27 to TRBJ2-1; TRBD1 matches at 7 bases. The V gene end was trimmed by 10 bases and the J gene end by 5 bases; junction bases not matched to a gene: 5. The CDR3 length is 12 residues. Germline-derived CDR1 and CDR2 are MNHEY and SMNVEV (reference sequence). The CDR3 region is CATRQGHNEQFF. In DNA form, the CDR3 reads TGTGCCACTCGACAGGGCCACAATGAGCAGTTCTTC.